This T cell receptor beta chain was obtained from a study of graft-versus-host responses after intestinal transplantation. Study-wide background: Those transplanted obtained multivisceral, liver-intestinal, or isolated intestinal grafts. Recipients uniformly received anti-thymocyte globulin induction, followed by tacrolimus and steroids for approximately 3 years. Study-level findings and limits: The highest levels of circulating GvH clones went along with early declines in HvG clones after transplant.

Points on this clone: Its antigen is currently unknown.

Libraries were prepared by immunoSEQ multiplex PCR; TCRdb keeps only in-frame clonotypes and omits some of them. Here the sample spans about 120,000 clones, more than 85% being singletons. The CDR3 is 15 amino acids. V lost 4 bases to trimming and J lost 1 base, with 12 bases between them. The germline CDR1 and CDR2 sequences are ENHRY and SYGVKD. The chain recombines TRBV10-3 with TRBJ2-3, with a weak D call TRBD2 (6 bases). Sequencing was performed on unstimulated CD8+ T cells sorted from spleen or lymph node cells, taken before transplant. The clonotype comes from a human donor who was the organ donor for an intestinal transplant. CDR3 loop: CAISAEGAGTDTQYF. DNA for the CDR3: TGTGCCATCAGTGCGGAGGGAGCGGGCACAGATACGCAGTATTTT.